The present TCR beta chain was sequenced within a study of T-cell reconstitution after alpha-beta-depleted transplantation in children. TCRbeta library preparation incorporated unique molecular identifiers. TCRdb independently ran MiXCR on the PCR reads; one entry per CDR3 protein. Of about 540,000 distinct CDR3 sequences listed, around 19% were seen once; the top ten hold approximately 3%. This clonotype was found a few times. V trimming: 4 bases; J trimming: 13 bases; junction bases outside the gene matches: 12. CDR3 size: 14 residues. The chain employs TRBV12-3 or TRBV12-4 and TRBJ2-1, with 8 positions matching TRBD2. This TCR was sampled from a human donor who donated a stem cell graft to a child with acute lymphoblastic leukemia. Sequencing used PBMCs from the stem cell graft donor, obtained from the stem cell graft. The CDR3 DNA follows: TGTGCCAGCAGTTCGGGCGGTCTCACTAGCGGTCAGTTCTTC. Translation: CASSSGGLTSGQFF.